This TCR beta chain was observed in a study of cytomegalovirus exposure and HLA in healthy donors. Study outcomes and limitations: Within the data, a cluster of highly shared sequence variants was likely a sequencing artifact. Later analysis associated a missense DCLRE1C variant with TCR beta V- and J-gene trimming. CMV serostatus was the sole immune exposure data available. Other equally common chains were less clonally expanded than HLA-associated TCR beta chains, a later analysis showed.

With 60 Vbeta and 13 Jbeta primers, the PCR was carried out. Data came from immunoSEQ multiplex PCR; TCRdb stores just in-frame clones and leaves some out. The repertoire holds roughly 120,000 clones, with more than 60% as singletons. CDR1 and CDR2 from the germline V gene are LGHNA and YSLEER. V lost 0 bases and J 6 bases, leaving 14 bases between the germline ends. The CDR3 consists of 16 residues. A note on this clone: Its antigen is unidentified.

The TCR sequence derives from a woman aged 35 to 49 in good health and CMV-seronegative. This chain connects TRBV4-3 to TRBJ1-4; D not certain. The sample taken for sequencing was PBMCs. The DNA for the CDR3 is TGCGCCAGCAGCCAAGATGGGTCGACTCCAGATGAAAAACTGTTTTTT. This sequence encodes CASSQDGSTPDEKLFF.